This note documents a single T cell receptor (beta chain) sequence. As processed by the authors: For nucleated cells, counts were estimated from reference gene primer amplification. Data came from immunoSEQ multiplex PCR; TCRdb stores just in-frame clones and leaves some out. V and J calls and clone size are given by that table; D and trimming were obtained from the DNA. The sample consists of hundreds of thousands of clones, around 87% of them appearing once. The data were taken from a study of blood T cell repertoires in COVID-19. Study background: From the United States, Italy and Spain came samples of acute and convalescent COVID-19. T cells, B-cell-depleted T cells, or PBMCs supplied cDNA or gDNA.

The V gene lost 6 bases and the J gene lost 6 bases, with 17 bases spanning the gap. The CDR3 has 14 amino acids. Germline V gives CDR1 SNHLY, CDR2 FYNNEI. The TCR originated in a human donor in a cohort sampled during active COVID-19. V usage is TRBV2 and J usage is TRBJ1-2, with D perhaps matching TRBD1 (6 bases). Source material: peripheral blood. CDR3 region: CASRADRSYDGYTF. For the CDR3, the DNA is TGTGCCAGCAGAGCAGACAGGAGCTATGATGGCTACACCTTC.